The table lists the clone carrying this T cell receptor beta chain with a few counts. Antigen specificity is unknown. The entry originates in a study of T cell repertoires in cytomegalovirus infection. In the study overall: Both a matching HLA type and CMV infection were indicated by public TCR beta signatures.

The length of the CDR3 is 13 residues. With 4 bases removed from V and 4 bases from J, the gap between germline ends came to 7 bases. Germline V gives CDR1 ENHRY, CDR2 SYGVKD. MiXCR, run by TCRdb on the reads, gives a single entry per CDR3 protein. The sample has 200,000 to 300,000 distinct CDR3 sequences, around an eighth seen once; the top ten hold roughly 1.7%. The study's findings and limits: Clonotypes of TCR beta that were HLA-C-restricted and CMV-specific dominated the ex vivo response. Identification of carriers of CMV plus the relevant HLA was achieved through cumulative public TCR beta family frequency.

The sample consisted of PBMCs. The chain carries TRBV10-3 and TRBJ2-2; D is ambiguous. The source of this sequence is a human donor in good health (CMV status not recorded). Some clones in this sample may be carry-over from other donors' samples. CDR3 DNA sequence: TGTGCCATCAGTGTGTTAGGCACCGGGGAGCTGTTTTTT. Translated: CAISVLGTGELFF.